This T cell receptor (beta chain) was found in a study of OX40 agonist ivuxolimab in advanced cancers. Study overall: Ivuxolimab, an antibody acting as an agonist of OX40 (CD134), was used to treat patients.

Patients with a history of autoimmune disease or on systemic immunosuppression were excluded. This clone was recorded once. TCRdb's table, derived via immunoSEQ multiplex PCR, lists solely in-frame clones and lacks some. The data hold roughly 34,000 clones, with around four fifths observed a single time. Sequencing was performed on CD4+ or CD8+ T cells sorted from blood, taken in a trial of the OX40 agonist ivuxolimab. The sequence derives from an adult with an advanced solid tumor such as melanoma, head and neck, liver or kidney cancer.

The CDR3 is CATISGLAIGNEQFF. CDR3 coding DNA: TGTGCCACCATTTCGGGACTAGCGATCGGCAATGAGCAGTTCTTC. V usage is TRBV15 and J usage is TRBJ2-1; TRBD2 aligns across 10 bases. The germline CDR1 and CDR2 sequences are LNHNV and YYDKDF (reference sequence). The CDR3 runs 15 residues. With 7 bases clipped from V and 6 bases from J, the junction kept 9 bases outside the gene matches.